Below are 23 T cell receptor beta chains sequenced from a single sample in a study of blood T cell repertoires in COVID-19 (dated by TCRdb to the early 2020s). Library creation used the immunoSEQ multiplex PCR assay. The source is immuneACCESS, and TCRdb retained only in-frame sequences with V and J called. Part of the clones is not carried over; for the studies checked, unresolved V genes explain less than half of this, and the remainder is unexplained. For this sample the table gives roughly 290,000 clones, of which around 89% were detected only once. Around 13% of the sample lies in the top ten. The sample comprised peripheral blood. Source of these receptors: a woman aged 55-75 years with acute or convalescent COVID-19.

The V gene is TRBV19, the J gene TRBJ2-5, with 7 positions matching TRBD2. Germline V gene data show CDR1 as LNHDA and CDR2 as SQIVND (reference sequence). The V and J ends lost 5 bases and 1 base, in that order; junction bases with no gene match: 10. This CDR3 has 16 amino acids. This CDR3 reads CASSATSASPQETQYF. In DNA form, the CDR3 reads TGTGCCAGTAGTGCCACTAGCGCATCTCCCCAAGAGACCCAGTACTTC.

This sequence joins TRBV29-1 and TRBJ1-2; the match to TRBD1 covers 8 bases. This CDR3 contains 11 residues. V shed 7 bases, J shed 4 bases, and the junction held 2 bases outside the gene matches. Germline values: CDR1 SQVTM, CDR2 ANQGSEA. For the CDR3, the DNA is TGCAGCGGACAGGGGCCCTATGGCTACACCTTC. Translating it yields CSGQGPYGYTF.

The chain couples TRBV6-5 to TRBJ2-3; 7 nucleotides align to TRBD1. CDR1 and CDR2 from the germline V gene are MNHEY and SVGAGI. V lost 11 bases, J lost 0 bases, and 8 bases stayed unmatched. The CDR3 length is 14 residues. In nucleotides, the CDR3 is TGTGCCGGAGAGACAGGGCAGAGCACAGATACGCAGTATTTT. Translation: CAGETGQSTDTQYF.

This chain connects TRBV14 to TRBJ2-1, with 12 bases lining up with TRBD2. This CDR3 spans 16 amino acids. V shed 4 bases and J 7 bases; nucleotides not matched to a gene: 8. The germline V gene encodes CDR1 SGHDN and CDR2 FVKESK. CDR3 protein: CASSLLAGGPRNEQFF. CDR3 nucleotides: TGTGCCAGCAGCCTTCTAGCGGGAGGGCCCAGAAATGAGCAGTTCTTC.

The CDR3 reads CASSESRTGGGGAKNIQYF. CDR3 nucleotides: TGTGCCAGCAGTGAATCAAGGACAGGGGGCGGTGGGGCCAAAAACATTCAGTACTTC. This chain connects TRBV6-1 to TRBJ2-4; 11 bases fit TRBD1. Unmatched junction bases numbered 10, after V lost 2 bases and J lost 1 base. Germline lookup yields CDR1 MNHNS and CDR2 SASEGT. The CDR3 runs to 19 residues.

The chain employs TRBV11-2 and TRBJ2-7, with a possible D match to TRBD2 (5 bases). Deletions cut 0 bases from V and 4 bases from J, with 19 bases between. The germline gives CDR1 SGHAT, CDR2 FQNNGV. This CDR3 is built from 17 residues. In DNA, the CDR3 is TGTGCCAGCAGCTTAGATGACCTTTCTTTGGCGGGTTACGAGCAGTACTTC. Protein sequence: CASSLDDLSLAGYEQYF.

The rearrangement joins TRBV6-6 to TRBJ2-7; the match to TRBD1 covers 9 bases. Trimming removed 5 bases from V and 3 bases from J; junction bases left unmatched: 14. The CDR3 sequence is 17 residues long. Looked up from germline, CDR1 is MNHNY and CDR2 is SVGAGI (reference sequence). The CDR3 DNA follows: TGTGCCAGCAGTCCCGGGACAGGGTCACGTCCCTACTACGAGCAGTACTTC. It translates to CASSPGTGSRPYYEQYF.

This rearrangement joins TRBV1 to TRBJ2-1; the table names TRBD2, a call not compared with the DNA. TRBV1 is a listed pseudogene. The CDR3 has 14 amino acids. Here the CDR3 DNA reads TGCACCAGCAGGCCTGCCGGTCCGGGGGGTGAGCAGTTCTTC. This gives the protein CTSRPAGPGGEQFF.

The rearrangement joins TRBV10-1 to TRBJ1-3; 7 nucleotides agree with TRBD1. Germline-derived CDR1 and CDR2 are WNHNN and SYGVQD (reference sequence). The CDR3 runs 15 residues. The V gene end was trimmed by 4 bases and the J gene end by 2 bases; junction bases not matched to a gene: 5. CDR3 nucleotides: TGCGCCAGCAGTGTAGACAGGGAGGCTGGAAACACCATATATTTT. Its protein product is CASSVDREAGNTIYF.

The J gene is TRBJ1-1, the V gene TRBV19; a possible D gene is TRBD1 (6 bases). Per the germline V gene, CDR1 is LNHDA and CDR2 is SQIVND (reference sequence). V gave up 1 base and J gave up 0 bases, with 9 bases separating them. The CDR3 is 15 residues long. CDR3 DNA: TGTGCCAGTAGTATAGTGGGGGCAGTGAACACTGAAGCTTTCTTT. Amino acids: CASSIVGAVNTEAFF. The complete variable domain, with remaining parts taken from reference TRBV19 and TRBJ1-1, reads DGGITQSPKYLFRKEGQNVTLSCEQNLNHDAMYWYRQDPGQGLRLIYYSQIVNDFQKGDIAEGYSVSREKKESFPLTVTSAQKNPTAFYLCASSIVGAVNTEAFFGQGTRLTVV.

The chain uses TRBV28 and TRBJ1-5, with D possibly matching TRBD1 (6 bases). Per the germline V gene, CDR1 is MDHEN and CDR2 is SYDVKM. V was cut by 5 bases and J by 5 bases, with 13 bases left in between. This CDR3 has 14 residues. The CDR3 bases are TGTGCCAGCAGTCTAGGGGGGGGATATCAGCCCCAGCATTTT. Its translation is CASSLGGGYQPQHF.

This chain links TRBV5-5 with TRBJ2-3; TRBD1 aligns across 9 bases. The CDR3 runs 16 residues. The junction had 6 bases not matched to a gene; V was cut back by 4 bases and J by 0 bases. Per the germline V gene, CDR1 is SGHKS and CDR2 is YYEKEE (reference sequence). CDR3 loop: CASSQGTGPSTDTQYF. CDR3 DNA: TGTGCCAGCAGCCAGGGGACAGGGCCTAGCACAGATACGCAGTATTTT.

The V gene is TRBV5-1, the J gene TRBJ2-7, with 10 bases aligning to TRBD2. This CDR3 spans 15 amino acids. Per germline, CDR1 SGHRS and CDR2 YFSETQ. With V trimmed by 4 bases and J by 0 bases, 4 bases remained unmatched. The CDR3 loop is CASSPRTSGSYEQYF. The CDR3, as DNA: TGCGCCAGCAGCCCCAGGACTAGCGGCTCCTACGAGCAGTACTTC.

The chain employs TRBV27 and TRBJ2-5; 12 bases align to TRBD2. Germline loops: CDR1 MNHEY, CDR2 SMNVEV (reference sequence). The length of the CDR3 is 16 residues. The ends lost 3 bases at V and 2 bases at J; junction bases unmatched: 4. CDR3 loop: CASSFVGLAGQETQYF. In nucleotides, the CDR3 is TGTGCCAGCAGTTTTGTTGGACTAGCGGGACAAGAGACCCAGTACTTC.

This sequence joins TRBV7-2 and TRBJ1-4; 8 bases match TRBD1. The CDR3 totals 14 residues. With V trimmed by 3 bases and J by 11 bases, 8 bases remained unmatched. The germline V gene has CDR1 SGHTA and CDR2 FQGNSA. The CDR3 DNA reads TGTGCCAGCAGCTTGGACAGGGCCCTAGGGAAACTGTTTTTT. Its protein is CASSLDRALGKLFF. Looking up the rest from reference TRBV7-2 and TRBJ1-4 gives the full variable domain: GAGVSQSPSNKVTEKGKDVELRCDPISGHTALYWYRQSLGQGLEFLIYFQGNSAPDKSGLPSDRFSAERTGGSVSTLTIQRTQQEDSAVYLCASSLDRALGKLFFGSGTQLSVL.

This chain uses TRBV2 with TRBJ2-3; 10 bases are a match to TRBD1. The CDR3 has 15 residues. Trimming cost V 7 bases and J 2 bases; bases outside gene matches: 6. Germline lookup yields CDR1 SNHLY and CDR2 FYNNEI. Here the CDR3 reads CASIPGQGITDTQYF. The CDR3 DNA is TGTGCCAGCATTCCGGGACAGGGGATCACAGATACGCAGTATTTT.

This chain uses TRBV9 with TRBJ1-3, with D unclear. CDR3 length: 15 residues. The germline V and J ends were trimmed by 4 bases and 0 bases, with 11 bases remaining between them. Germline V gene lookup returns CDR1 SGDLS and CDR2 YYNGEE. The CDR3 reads CASSPQTDSGNTIYF. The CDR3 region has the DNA TGTGCCAGCAGCCCACAAACCGACTCTGGAAACACCATATATTTT.

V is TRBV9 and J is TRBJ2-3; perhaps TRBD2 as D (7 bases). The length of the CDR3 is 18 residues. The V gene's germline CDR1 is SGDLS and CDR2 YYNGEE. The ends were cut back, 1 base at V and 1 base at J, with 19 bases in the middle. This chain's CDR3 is CASSVTGGYREGTDTQYF. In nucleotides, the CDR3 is TGTGCCAGCAGCGTAACCGGGGGGTACAGGGAGGGCACAGATACGCAGTATTTT.

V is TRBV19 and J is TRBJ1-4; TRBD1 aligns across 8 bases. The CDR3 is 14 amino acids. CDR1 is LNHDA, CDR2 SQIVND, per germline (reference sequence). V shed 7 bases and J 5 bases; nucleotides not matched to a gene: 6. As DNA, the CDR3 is TGTGCCAGTAAACCGCAGGGGGCGAATGAAAAACTGTTTTTT. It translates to CASKPQGANEKLFF.

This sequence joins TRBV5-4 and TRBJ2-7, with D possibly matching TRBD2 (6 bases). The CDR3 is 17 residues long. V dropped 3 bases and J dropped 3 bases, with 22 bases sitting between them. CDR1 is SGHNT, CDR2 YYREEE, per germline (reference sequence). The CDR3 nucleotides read TGTGCCAGCAGCTCTATGTTTGCGGGGAGGATGGACTACGAGCAGTACTTC. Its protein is CASSSMFAGRMDYEQYF. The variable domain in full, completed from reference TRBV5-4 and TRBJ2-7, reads ETGVTQSPTHLIKTRGQQVTLRCSSQSGHNTVSWYQQALGQGPQFIFQYYREEENGRGNFPPRFSGLQFPNYSSELNVNALELDDSALYLCASSSMFAGRMDYEQYFGPGTRLTVT.

The CDR3 nucleotides are TGTGCCAGCAGTCCCCTCAAGGGGCAGGCCTTATATGGCTACACCTTC. Amino acid sequence: CASSPLKGQALYGYTF. This rearrangement joins TRBV28 to TRBJ1-2; tentatively, D is TRBD1 (5 bases). Germline lookup yields CDR1 MDHEN and CDR2 SYDVKM. The V end lost 5 bases, the J end lost 5 bases, and 21 bases lay between the germline ends. This CDR3 has 16 amino acids.

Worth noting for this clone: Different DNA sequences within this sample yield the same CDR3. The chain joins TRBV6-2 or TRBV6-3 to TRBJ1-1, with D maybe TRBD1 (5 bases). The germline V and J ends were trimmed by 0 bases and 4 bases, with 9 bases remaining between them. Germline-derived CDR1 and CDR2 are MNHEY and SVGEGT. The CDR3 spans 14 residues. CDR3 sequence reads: CASSYSTGGTEAFF. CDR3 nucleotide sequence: TGTGCCAGCAGTTACTCGACCGGGGGCACTGAAGCTTTCTTT.

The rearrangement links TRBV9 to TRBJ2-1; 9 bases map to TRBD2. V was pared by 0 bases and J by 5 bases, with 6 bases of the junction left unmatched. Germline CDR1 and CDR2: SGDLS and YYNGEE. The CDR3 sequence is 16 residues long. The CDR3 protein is CASSVGLADNNNEQFF. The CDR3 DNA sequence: TGTGCCAGCAGCGTAGGACTAGCGGATAACAACAATGAGCAGTTCTTC.